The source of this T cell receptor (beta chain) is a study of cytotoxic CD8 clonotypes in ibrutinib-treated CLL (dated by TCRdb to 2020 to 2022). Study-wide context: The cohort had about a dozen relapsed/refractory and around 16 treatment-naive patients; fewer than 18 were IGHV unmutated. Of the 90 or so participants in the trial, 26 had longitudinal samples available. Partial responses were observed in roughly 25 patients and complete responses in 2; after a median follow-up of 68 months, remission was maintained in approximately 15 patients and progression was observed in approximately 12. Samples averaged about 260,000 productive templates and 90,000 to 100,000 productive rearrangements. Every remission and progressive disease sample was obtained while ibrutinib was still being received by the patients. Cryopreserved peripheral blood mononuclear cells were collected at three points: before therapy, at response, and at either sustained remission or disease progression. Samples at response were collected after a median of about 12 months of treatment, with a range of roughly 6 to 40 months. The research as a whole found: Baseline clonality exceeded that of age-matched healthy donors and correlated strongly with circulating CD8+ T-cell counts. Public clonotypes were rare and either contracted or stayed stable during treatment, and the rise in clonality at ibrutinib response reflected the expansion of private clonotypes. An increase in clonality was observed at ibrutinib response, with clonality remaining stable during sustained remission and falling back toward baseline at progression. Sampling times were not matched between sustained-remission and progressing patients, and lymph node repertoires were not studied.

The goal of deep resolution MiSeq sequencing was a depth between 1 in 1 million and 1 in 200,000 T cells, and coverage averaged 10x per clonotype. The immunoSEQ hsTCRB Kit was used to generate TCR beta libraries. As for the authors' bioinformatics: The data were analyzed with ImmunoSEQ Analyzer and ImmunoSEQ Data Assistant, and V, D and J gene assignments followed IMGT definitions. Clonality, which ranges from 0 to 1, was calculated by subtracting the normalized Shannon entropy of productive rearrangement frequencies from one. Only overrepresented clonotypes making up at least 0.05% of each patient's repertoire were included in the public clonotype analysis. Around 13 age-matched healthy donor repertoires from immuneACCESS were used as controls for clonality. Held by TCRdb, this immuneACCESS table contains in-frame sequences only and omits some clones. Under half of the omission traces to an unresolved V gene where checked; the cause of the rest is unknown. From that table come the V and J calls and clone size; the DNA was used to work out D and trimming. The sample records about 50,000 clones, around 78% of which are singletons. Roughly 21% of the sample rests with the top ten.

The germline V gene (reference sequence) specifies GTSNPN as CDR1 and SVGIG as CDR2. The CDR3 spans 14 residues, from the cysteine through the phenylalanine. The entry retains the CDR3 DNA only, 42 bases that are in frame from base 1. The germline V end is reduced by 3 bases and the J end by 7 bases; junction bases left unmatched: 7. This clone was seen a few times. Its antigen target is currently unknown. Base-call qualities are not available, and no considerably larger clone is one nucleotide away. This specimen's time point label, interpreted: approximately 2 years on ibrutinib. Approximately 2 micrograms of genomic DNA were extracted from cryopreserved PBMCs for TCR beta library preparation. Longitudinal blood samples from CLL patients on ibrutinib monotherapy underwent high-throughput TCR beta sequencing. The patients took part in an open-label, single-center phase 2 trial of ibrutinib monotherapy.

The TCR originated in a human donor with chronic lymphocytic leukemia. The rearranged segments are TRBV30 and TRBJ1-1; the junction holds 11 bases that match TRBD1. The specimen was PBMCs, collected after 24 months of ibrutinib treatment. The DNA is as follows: TGTGCCTGGAGGGCCCCGGGACAGGGGGGTGAAGCTTTCTTT. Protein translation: CAWRAPGQGGEAFF.